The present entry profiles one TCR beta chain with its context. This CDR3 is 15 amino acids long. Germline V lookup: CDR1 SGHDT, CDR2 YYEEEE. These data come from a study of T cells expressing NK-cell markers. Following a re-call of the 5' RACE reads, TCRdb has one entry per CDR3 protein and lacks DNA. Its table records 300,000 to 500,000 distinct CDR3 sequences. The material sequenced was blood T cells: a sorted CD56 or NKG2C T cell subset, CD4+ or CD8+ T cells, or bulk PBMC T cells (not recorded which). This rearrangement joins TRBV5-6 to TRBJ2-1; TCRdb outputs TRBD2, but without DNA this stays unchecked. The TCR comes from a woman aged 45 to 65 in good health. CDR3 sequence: CASSGEENSYNEQFF.